This TCR beta chain was sequenced during a study of T-cell reconstitution after alpha-beta-depleted transplantation in children. The TCRbeta library was prepared with unique molecular identifiers. TCRdb re-derived calls from the PCR reads in MiXCR, one entry per CDR3 protein. There are around 340,000 distinct CDR3 sequences in the sample; 13% occur only once, and approximately 4.3% lies in the top ten. The CDR3 has 13 amino acids. V dropped 6 bases and J dropped 5 bases, with 11 bases sitting between them. Germline loops: CDR1 MNHNS, CDR2 SASEGT. This clonotype was detected ten times or more. The chain joins TRBV6-1 to TRBJ2-1, with D hard to call. The origin of this receptor is a human donor who donated a stem cell graft to a child with Fanconi anemia. Sample: PBMCs, taken from the stem cell graft. The CDR3 spells CASRDPPHNEQFF. The CDR3 DNA is TGTGCCAGCAGAGACCCTCCCCACAATGAGCAGTTCTTC.